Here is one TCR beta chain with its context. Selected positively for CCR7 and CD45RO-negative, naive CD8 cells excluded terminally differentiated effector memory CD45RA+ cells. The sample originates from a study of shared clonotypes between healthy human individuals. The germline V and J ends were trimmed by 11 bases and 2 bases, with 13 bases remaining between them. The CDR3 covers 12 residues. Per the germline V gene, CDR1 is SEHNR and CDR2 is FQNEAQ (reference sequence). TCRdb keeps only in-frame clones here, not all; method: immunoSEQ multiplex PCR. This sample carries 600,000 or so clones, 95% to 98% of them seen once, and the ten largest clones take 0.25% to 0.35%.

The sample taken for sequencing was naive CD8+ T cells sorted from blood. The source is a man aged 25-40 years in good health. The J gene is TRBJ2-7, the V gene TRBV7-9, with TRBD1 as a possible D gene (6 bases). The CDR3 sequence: CAGGLNPYEQYF. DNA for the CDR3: TGTGCCGGGGGCCTAAACCCCTACGAGCAGTACTTC.